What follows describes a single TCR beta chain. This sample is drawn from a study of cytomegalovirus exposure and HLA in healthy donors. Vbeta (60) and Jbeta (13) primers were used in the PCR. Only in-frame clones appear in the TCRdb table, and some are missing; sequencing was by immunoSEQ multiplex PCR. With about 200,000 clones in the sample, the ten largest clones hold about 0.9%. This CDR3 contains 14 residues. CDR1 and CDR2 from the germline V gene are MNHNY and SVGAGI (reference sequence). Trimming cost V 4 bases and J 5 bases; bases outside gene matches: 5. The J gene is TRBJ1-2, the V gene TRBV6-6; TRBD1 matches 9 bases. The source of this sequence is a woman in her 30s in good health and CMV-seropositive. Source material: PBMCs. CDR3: CASSSRDREYGYTF. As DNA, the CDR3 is TGTGCCAGCAGTTCCCGGGACAGGGAGTATGGCTACACCTTC.